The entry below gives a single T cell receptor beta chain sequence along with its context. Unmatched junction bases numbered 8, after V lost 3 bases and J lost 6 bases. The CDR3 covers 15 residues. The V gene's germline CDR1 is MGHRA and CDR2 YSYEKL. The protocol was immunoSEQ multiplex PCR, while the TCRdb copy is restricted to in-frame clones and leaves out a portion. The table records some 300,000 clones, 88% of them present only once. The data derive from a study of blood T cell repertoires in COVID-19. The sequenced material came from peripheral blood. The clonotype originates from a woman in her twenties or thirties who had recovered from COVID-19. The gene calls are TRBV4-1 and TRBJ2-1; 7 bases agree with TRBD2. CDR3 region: CASSHGDGGFNEQFF. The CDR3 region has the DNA TGCGCCAGCAGCCATGGTGACGGGGGGTTCAATGAGCAGTTCTTC.